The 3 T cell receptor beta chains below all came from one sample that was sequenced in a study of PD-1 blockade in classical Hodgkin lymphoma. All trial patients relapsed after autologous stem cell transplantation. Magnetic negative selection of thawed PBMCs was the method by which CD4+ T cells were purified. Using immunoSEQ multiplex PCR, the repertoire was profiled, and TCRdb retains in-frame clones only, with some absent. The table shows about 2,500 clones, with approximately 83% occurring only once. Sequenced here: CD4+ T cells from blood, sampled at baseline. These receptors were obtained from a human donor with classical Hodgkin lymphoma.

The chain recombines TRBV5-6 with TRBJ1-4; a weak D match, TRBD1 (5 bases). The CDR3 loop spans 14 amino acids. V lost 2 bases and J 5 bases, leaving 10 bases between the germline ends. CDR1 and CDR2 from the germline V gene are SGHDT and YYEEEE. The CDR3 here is CASSLSRVNEKLFF. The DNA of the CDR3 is TGTGCCAGCAGCTTATCCAGGGTAAATGAAAAACTGTTTTTT.

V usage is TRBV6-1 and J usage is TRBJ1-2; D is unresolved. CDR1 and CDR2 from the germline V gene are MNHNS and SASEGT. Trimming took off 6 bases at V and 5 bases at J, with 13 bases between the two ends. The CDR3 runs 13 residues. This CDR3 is CASRHDGPYGYTF. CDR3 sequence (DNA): TGTGCCAGCAGACATGACGGACCATATGGCTACACCTTC.

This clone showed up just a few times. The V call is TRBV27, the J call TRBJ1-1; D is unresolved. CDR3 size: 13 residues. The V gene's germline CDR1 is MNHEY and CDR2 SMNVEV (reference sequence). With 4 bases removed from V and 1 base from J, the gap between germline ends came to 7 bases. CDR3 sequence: CASSYIRNTEAFF. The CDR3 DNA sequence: TGTGCCAGCAGTTACATTAGGAACACTGAAGCTTTCTTT.